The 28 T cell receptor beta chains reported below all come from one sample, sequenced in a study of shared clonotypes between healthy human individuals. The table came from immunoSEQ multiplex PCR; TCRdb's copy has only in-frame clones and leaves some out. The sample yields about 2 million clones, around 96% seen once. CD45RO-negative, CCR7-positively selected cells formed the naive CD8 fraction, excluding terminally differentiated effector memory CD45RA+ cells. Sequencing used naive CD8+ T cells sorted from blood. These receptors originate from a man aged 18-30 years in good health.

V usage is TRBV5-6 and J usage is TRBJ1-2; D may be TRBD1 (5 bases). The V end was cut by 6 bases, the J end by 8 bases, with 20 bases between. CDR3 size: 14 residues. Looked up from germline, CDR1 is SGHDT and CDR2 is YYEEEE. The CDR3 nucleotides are TGTGCCAGCAACCCCGACAGTTCCTCCTGGGGCTACACCTTC. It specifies CASNPDSSSWGYTF.

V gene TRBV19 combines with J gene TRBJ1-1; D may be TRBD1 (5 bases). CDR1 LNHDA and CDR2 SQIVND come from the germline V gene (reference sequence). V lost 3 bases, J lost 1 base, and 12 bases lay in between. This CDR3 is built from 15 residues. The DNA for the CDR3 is TGTGCCAGTAGTATCTCGGGACTTCAGAACACTGAAGCTTTCTTT. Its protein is CASSISGLQNTEAFF. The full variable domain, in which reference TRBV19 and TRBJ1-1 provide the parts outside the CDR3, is DGGITQSPKYLFRKEGQNVTLSCEQNLNHDAMYWYRQDPGQGLRLIYYSQIVNDFQKGDIAEGYSVSREKKESFPLTVTSAQKNPTAFYLCASSISGLQNTEAFFGQGTRLTVV.

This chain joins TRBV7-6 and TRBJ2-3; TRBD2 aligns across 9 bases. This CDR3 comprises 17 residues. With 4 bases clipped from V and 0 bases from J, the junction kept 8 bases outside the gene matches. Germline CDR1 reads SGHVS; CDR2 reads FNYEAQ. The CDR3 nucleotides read TGTGCCAGCAGCTCCGTAAGCGGGGGGTGGAGCACAGATACGCAGTATTTT. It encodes CASSSVSGGWSTDTQYF.

DNA for the CDR3: TGTGCCAGCAGTGACCCGGGACTGACGGTGGAGACCCAGTACTTC. It translates to CASSDPGLTVETQYF. V is TRBV6-4 and J is TRBJ2-5, with a possible D match to TRBD2 (6 bases). Germline V gene data show CDR1 as MRHNA and CDR2 as SNTAGT. The V end was cut by 2 bases, the J end by 5 bases, with 15 bases between. This CDR3 has 15 amino acids.

CDR3 in amino acids: CASSNLANEKLFF. The CDR3 nucleotides read TGTGCCAGTAGTAACCTGGCTAATGAAAAACTGTTTTTT. This rearrangement joins TRBV19 to TRBJ1-4; D is ambiguous. V lost 4 bases, J lost 3 bases, and 6 bases lay in between. The CDR3 contains 13 residues. Germline V gives CDR1 LNHDA, CDR2 SQIVND (reference sequence).

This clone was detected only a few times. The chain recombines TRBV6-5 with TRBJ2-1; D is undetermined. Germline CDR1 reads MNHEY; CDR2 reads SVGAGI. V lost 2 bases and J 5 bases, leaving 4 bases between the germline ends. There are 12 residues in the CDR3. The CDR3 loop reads CASSYGNNEQFF. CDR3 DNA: TGTGCCAGCAGTTACGGGAACAATGAGCAGTTCTTC.

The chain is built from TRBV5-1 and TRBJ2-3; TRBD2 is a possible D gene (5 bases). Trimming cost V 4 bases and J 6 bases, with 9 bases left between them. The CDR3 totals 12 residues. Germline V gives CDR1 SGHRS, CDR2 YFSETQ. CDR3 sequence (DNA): TGCGCCAGCAGCCCGCCGGGGGATACGCAGTATTTT. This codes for CASSPPGDTQYF.

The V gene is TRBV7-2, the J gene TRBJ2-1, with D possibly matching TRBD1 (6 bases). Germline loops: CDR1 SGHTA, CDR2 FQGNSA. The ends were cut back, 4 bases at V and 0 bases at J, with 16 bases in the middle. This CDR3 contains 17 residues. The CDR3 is CASSSPQGPYSYNEQFF. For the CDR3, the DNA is TGTGCCAGCAGCTCGCCACAGGGACCCTACTCCTACAATGAGCAGTTCTTC.

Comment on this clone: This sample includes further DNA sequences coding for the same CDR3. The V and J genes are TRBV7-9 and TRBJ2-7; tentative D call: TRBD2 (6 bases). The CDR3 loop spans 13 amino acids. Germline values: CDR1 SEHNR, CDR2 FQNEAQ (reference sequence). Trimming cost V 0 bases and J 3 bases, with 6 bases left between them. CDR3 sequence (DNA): TGTGCCAGCAGCTTAGCGGGAGGCTACGAGCAGTACTTC. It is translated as CASSLAGGYEQYF.

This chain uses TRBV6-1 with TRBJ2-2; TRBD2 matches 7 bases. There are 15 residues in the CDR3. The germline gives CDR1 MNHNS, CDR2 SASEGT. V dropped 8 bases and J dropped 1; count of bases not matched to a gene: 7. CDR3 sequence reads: CASLGGSGNTGELFF. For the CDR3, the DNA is TGTGCCAGCCTTGGCGGGAGCGGGAACACCGGGGAGCTGTTTTTT.

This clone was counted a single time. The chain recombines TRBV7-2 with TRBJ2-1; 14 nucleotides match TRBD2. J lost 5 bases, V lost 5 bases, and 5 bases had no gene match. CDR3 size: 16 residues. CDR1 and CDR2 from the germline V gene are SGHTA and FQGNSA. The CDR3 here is CASSVGTSGGHNEQFF. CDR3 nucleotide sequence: TGTGCCAGCAGCGTCGGGACTAGCGGGGGACACAATGAGCAGTTCTTC.

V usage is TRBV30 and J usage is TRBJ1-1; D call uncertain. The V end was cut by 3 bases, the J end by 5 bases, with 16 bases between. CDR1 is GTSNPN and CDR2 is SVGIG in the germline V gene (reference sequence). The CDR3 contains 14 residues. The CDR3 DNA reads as TGTGCCTGGAGACGCCCCCCGCGAGGGACTGAAGCTTTCTTT. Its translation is CAWRRPPRGTEAFF.

This CDR3 reads CASGLDLEGAGNTIYF. The CDR3, as DNA: TGTGCTAGTGGTTTGGATCTTGAGGGGGCTGGAAACACCATATATTTT. V gene TRBV12-5 combines with J gene TRBJ1-3, with D possibly matching TRBD1 (6 bases). The CDR3 is 16 residues long. Trimming removed 1 base from V and 2 bases from J, with 12 bases in between. Germline-derived CDR1 and CDR2 are LGHNT and FRNRAP.

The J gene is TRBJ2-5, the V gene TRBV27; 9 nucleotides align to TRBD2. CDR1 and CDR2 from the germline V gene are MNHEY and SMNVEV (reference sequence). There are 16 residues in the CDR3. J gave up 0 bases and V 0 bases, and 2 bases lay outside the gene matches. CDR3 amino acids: CASSLSAGGYQETQYF. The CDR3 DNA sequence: TGTGCCAGCAGTTTATCGGCGGGAGGGTACCAAGAGACCCAGTACTTC.

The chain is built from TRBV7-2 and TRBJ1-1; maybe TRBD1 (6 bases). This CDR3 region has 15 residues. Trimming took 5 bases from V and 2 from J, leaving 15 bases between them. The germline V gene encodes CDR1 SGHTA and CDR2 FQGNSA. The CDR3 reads CASSQHWGPNTEAFF. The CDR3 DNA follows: TGTGCCAGCAGCCAACATTGGGGGCCCAACACTGAAGCTTTCTTT.

The CDR3 reads CASSYSFTGELFF. In nucleotides, the CDR3 is TGTGCCAGCAGCTACAGCTTCACCGGGGAGCTGTTTTTT. V is TRBV7-3 and J is TRBJ2-2; D not certain. The ends were cut back, 4 bases at V and 4 bases at J, with 7 bases in the middle. The CDR3 extends over 13 amino acids. CDR1 and CDR2 (germline): SGHTA, FQGTGA.

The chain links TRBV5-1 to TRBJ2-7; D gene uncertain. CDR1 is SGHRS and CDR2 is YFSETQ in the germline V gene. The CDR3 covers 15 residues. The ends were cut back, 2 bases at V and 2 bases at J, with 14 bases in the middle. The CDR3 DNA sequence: TGCGCCAGCAGCTTCGACTTCCGATGGCCCTACGAGCAGTACTTC. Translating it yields CASSFDFRWPYEQYF.

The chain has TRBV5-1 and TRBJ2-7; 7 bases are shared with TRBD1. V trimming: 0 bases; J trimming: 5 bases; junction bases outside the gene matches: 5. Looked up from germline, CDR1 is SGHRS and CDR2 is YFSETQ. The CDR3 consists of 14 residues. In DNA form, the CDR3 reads TGCGCCAGCAGCTTGGAGACAGGGCTGAACGAGCAGTACTTC. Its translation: CASSLETGLNEQYF.

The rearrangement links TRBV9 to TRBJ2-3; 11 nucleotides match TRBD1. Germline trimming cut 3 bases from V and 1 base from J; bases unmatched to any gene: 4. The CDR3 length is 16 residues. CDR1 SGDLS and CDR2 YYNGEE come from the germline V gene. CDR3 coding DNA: TGTGCCAGCAGCGGGACAGGGGGCGCCGGCACAGATACGCAGTATTTT. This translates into CASSGTGGAGTDTQYF.

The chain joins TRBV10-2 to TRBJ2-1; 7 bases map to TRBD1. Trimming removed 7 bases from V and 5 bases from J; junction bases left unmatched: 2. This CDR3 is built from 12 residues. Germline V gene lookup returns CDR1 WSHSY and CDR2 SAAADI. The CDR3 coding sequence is TGCGCCAGCACCGGACAGGACAATGAGCAGTTCTTC. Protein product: CASTGQDNEQFF.

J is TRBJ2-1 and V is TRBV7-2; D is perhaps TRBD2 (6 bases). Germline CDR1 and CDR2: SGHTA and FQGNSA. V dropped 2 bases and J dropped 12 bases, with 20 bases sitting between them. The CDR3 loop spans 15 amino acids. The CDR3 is CASSLTRASDLRQFF. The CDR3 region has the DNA TGTGCCAGCAGCTTAACCAGGGCTAGCGACCTCCGGCAGTTCTTC. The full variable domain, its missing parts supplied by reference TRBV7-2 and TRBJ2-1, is GAGVSQSPSNKVTEKGKDVELRCDPISGHTALYWYRQSLGQGLEFLIYFQGNSAPDKSGLPSDRFSAERTGGSVSTLTIQRTQQEDSAVYLCASSLTRASDLRQFFGPGTRLTVL.

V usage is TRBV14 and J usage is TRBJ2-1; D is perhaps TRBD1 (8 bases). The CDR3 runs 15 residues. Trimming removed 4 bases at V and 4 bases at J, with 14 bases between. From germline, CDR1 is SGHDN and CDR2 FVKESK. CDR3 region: CASSLHRGGYNEQFF. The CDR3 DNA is TGTGCCAGCAGCCTACACAGGGGGGGATACAATGAGCAGTTCTTC.

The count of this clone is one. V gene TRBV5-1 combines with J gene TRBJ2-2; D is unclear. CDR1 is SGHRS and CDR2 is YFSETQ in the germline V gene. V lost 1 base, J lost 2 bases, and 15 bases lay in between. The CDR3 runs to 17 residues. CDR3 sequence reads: CASSLYTLQTNTGELFF. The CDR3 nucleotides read TGCGCCAGCAGCTTGTATACATTACAAACAAACACCGGGGAGCTGTTTTTT.

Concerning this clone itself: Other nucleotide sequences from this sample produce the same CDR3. CDR3 sequence reads: CASSPTSGSSTDTQYF. Here the CDR3 DNA reads TGCGCCAGCAGCCCAACTAGCGGGAGTAGCACAGATACGCAGTATTTT. The chain carries TRBV5-1 and TRBJ2-3; the match to TRBD2 covers 11 bases. Losses at the gene ends were 4 bases for V and 0 bases for J; bases not matched to a gene: 4. CDR3 length equals 16 residues. Germline V gene lookup returns CDR1 SGHRS and CDR2 YFSETQ.

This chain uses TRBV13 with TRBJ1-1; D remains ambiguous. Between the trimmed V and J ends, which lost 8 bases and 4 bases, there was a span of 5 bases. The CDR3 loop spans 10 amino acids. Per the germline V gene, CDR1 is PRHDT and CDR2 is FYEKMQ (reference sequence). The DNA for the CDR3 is TGTGCCAGCCCCGGCACTGAAGCTTTCTTT. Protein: CASPGTEAFF.

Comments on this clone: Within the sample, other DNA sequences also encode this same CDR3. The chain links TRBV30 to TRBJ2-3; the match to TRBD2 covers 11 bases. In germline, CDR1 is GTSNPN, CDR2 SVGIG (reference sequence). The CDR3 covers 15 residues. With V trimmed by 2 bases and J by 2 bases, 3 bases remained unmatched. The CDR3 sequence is CAWSLAGGPTDTQYF. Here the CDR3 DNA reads TGTGCCTGGAGTCTAGCGGGAGGCCCCACAGATACGCAGTATTTT.

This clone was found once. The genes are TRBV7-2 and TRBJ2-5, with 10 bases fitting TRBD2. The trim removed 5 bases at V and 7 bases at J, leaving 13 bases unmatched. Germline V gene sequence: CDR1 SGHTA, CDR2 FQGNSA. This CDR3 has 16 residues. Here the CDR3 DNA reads TGTGCCAGCAGCCTGCACTGGACTAGCGGTCGGGTGACCCAGTACTTC. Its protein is CASSLHWTSGRVTQYF.

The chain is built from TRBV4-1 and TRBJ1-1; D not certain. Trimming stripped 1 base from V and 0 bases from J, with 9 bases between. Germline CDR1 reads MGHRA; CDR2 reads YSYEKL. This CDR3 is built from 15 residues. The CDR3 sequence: CASSQARNLNTEAFF. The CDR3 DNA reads TGCGCCAGCAGCCAAGCCAGAAACCTGAACACTGAAGCTTTCTTT.